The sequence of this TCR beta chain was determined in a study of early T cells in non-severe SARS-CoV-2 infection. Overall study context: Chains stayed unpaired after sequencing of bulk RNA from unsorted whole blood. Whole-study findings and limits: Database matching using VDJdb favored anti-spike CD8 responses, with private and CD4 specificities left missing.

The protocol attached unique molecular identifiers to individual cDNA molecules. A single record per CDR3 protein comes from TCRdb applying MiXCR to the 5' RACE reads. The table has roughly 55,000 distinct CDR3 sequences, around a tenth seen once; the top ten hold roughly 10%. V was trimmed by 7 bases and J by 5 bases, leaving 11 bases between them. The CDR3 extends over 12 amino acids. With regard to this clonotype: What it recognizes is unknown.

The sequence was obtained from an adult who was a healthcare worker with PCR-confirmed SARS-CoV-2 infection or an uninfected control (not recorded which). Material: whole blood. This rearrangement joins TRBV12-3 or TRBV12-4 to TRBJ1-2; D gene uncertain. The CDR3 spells CASTLGSYGYTF. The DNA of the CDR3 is TGTGCCAGCACCTTAGGGAGTTATGGCTACACCTTC.